These T cell receptor beta chains were read from a single sample in a study of graft-versus-host responses after intestinal transplantation. Assay: immunoSEQ multiplex PCR; the TCRdb copy retains only in-frame clones and omits some. The table lists some 41,000 clones, roughly nine tenths of them singletons. Sequencing was performed on PBMCs, taken approximately 310 days after intestinal transplant. All receptors come from a human patient who received an intestinal transplant, so some T cells may come from the graft donor. Each CDR3 is given without its conserved first and last residue. The D gene is left open where the match is weak. Clone size is not always given. Where it is, it says once, few, many or a class for expanded clones.

abundance,v_gene,d_gene,len,CDR3aa
-,TRBV11-1,TRBD2,15,ASSLRIAGAIQETQY
-,TRBV10-1,-,11,ARASTEEETQY
-,TRBV4-2,-,16,ASSQGVYGSSMAGELF
-,TRBV6-5,TRBD2,14,ASSYSLAGSTDTQY
-,TRBV5-6,TRBD1,14,ASSLSQGAGTDTQY
-,TRBV6-5,-,12,ASSPLGPNNEQF
-,TRBV5-1,TRBD1,20,ASSFPFIAGQGLWRPNNEQF
-,TRBV7-6,TRBD1,12,ASSLNRGRETQY
-,TRBV15,-,14,ATSRDEIGGNQPQH
-,TRBV5-6,-,10,ASSFDRETQY
-,TRBV28,TRBD2,13,ASSFIASGYNEQF
-,TRBV4-2,-,13,ASSQLAPGTDTQY
-,TRBV23-1,-,13,ASSPQGPENTEAF
-,TRBV29-1,-,13,SVDARDKHYNEQF
once,TRBV6-9,-,10,ASTDLGTEAF
-,TRBV7-2,-,13,ASSLTGISNQPQH
once,TRBV11-2,-,10,ASSHYTGELF
-,TRBV5-1,-,11,ASSLGLQETQY
-,TRBV28,-,14,ASSYSGAATNEKLF
-,TRBV18,-,12,ASSATQGGNEQF
-,TRBV5-1,-,16,ASSLVSRDTRSGNTIY
-,TRBV5-1,-,14,ASSPVLFPNHQPQH
-,TRBV4-1,TRBD2,13,ASKPGLATNNEQF
-,TRBV19,TRBD1,12,ASSPDRGRDGYT
-,TRBV6-1,-,12,ASSEVSGSYGYT
once,TRBV6-5,-,13,ATIKGLGANYGYT
-,TRBV6-1,-,13,ASSVARGPAYEQY
-,TRBV15,TRBD2,13,ATSEAGGSSYEQY
-,TRBV7-3,TRBD2,16,ASSLNPPSGSHYYEQY
once,TRBV6-5,-,13,ASNKIRGSGNTIY
-,TRBV5-4,TRBD2,13,ASSLTSGGAYEQY
-,TRBV7-9,-,13,ASRPGEARPGELF
-,TRBV6-5,-,11,ASSSSFQETQY
once,TRBV29-1,-,11,SVERGKNNEQF
-,TRBV5-1,-,11,ASSLGARGEQF
-,TRBV7-2,TRBD1,13,ASSTDRGRRETQY
-,TRBV5-1,-,13,ASSPPQDARDTQY
-,TRBV4-1,TRBD2,15,ASSQDQGGGVQLGQF
-,TRBV28,-,13,ASSTRVRANEKLF
once,TRBV9,-,12,ASTGHGNTGELF
-,TRBV18,TRBD1,17,ASSPRAGTGFATNEKLF
-,TRBV10-3,-,11,AISVGGDQPQH
-,TRBV5-6,-,16,ASSLGRKLGSYNSPLH
-,TRBV6-1,TRBD2,13,ASSSLAGVTDTQY
-,TRBV5-6,-,15,ASSLQGRITDQETQY
once,TRBV5-6,-,11,ASSLLGRSPLH
once,TRBV6-5,-,11,ASSYMGPDEQY
-,TRBV2,-,8,ASSEDKGF
-,TRBV2,-,11,ASSELRGETQY
-,TRBV4-1,TRBD1,13,ASSQDEAGGGEQY
-,TRBV5-1,-,13,ASSLERAGATEAF
-,TRBV6-1,-,14,ASSEAAGPSSYEQY
-,TRBV19,-,10,ATIGPSYEQY
-,TRBV15,TRBD1,12,ATSIGTGGYEQY
-,TRBV18,-,12,ASSPPVLTDTQY
-,TRBV5-1,TRBD2,13,ASSFLAAYQETQY
-,TRBV30,TRBD1,11,AWSFRGDTEAF
once,TRBV18,-,13,ASSREVSTSYEQY
-,TRBV2,-,10,ASSEGNSPLH